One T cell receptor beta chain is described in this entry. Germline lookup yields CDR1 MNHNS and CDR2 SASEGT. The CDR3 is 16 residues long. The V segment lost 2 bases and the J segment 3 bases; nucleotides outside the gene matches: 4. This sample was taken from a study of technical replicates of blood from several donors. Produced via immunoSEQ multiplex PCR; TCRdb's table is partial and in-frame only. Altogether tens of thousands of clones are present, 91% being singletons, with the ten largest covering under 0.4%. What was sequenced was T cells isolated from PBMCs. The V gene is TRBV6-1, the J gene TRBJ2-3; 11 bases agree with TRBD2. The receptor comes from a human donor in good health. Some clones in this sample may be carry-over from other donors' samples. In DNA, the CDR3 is TGTGCCAGCAGTGAATTAGCGGGGGGGCCAACAGATACGCAGTATTTT. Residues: CASSELAGGPTDTQYF.